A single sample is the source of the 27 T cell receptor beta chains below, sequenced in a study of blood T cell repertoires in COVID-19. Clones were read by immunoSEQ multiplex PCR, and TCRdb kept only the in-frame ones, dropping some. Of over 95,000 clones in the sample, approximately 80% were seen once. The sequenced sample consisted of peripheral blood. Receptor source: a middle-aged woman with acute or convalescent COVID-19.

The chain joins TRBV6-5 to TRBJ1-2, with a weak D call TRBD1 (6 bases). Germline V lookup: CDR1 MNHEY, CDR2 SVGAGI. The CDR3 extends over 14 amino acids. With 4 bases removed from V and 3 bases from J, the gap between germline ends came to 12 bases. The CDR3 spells CASSSYREYYGYTF. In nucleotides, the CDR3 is TGTGCCAGCAGTTCCTACAGGGAATACTATGGCTACACCTTC.

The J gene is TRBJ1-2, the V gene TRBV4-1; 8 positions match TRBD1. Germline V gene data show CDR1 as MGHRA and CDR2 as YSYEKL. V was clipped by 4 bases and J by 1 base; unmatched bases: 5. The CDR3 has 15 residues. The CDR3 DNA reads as TGCGCCAGCAGCCGAGGGACAGGAGTTAACTATGGCTACACCTTC. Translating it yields CASSRGTGVNYGYTF.

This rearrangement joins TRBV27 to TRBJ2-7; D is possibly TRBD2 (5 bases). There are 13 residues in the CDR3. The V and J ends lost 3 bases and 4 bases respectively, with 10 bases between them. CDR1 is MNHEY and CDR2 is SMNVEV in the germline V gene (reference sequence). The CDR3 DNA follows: TGTGCCAGCAGTTTCGGGGTCGGGTACGAGCAGTACTTC. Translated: CASSFGVGYEQYF.

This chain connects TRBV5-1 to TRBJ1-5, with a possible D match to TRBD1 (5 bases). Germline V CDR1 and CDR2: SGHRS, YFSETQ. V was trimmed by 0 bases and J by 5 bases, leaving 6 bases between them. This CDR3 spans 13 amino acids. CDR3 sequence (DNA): TGCGCCAGCAGCTTGGAGACAGATCAGCCCCAGCATTTT. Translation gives CASSLETDQPQHF.

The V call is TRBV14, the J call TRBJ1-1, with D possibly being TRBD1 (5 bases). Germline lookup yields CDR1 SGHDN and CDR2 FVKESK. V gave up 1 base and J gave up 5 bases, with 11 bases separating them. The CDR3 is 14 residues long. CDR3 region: CASSQGGRGTEAFF. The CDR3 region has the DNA TGTGCCAGCAGCCAAGGAGGGCGGGGGACTGAAGCTTTCTTT.

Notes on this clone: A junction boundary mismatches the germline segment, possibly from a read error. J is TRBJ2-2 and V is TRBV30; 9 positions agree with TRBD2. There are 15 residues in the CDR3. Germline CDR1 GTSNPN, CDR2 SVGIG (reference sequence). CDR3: CARSQIAGATGELFF. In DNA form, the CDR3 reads TGTGCCCGGAGCCAAATAGCGGGGGCCACCGGGGAGCTGTTTTTT.

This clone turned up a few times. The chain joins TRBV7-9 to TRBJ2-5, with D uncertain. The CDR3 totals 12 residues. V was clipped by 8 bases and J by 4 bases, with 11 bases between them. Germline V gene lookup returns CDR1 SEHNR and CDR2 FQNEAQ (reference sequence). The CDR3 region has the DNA TGTGCCAGCGCCCGAGTTGCAGAGACCCAGTACTTC. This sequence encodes CASARVAETQYF.

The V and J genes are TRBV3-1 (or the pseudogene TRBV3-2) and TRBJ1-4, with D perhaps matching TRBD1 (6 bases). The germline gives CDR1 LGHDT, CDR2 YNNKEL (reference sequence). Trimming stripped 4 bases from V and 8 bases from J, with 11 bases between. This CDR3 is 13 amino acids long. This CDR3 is CASSRGHQEKLFF. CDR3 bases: TGTGCCAGCAGCCGGGGGCATCAAGAAAAACTGTTTTTT.

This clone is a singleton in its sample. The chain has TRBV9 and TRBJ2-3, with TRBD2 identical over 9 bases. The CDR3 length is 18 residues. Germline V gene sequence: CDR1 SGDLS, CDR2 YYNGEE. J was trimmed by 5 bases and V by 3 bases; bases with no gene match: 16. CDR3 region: CASSATRGAGGRLDTQYF. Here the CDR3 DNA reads TGTGCCAGCAGCGCTACGCGGGGTGCGGGGGGGCGATTAGATACGCAGTATTTT.

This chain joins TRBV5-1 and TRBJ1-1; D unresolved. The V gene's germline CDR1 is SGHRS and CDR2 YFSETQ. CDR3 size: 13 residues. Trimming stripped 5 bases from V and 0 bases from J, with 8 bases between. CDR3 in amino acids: CASSSTMNTEAFF. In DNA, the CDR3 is TGCGCCAGCAGTTCAACTATGAACACTGAAGCTTTCTTT.

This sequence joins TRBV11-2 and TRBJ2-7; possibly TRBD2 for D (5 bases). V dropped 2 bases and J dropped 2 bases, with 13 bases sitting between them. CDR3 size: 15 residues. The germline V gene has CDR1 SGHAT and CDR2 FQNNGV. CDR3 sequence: CASSLFGGGPYEQYF. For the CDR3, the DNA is TGTGCCAGCAGCTTATTTGGAGGAGGTCCCTACGAGCAGTACTTC.

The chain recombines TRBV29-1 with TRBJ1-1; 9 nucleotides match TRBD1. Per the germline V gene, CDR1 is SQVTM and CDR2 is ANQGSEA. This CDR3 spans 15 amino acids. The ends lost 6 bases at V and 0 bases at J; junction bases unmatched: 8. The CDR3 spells CSVVPGQGLNTEAFF. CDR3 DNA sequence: TGCAGCGTCGTCCCGGGACAGGGTTTGAACACTGAAGCTTTCTTT. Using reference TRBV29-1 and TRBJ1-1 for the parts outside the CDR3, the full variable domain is SAVISQKPSRDICQRGTSLTIQCQVDSQVTMMFWYRQQPGQSLTLIATANQGSEATYESGFVIDKFPISRPNLTFSTLTVSNMSPEDSSIYLCSVVPGQGLNTEAFFGQGTRLTVV.

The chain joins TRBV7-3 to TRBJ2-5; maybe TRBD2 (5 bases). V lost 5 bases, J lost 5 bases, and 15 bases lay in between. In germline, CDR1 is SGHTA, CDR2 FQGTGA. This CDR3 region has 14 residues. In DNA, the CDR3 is TGTGCCAGCAGCCCTTCTAGCTCCCCGGAGACCCAGTACTTC. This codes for CASSPSSSPETQYF.

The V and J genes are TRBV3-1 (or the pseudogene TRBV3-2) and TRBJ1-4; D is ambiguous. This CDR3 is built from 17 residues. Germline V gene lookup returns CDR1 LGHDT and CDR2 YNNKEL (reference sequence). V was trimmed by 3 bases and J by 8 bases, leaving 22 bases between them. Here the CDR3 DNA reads TGTGCCAGCAGCCAGCCCCTGAGGCGTTCGGGAGGGGAAAAACTGTTTTTT. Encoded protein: CASSQPLRRSGGEKLFF.

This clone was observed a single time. In nucleotides, the CDR3 is TGTGCCAGCAGTTTATCCGTCTCCCGCACAGATACGCAGTATTTT. Translated, it gives CASSLSVSRTDTQYF. This sequence joins TRBV27 and TRBJ2-3; unclear D gene. V lost 0 bases to trimming and J lost 1 base, with 8 bases between them. The germline V gene encodes CDR1 MNHEY and CDR2 SMNVEV (reference sequence). The CDR3 is 15 amino acids.

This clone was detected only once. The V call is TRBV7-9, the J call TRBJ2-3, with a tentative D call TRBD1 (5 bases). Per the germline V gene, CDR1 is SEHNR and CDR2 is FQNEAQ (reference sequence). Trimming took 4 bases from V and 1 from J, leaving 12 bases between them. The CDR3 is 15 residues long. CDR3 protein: CASSSRGWGTDTQYF. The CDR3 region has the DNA TGTGCCAGCAGCTCTAGGGGATGGGGCACAGATACGCAGTATTTT.

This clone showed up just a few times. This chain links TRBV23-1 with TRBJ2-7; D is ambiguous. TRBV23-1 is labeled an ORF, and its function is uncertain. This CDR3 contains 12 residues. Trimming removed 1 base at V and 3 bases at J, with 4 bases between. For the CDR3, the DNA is TGCGCCAGCAGTCAATTCGTCTACGAGCAGTACTTC. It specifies CASSQFVYEQYF.

Here the CDR3 reads CASSQDNSLGTDTQYF. CDR3 in DNA: TGTGCCAGCAGCCAAGATAATAGTCTCGGCACAGATACGCAGTATTTT. The rearrangement links TRBV4-2 to TRBJ2-3; D gene uncertain. Germline assignment: CDR1 LGHNA and CDR2 YNFKEQ. Trimming stripped 0 bases from V and 1 base from J, with 11 bases between. This CDR3 region has 16 residues.

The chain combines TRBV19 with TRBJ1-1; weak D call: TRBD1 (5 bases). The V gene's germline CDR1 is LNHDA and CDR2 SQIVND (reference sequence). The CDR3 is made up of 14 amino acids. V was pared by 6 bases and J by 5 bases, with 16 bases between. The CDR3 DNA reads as TGTGCCAGTAGCCTGTGGCAGGGAGGTACTGAAGCTTTCTTT. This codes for CASSLWQGGTEAFF.

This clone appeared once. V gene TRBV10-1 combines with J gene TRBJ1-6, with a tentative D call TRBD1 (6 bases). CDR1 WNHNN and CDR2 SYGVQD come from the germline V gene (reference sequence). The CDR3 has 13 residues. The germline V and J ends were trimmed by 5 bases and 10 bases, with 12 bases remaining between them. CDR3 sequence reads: CASSQTGSSPLHF. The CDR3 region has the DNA TGCGCCAGCAGTCAAACAGGGTCCTCACCCCTCCACTTT.

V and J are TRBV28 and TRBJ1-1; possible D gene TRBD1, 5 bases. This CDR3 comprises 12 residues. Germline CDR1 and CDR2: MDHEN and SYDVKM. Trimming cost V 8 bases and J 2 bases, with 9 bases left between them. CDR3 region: CASGQGNTEAFF. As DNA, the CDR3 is TGTGCCAGCGGGCAGGGTAACACTGAAGCTTTCTTT.

The CDR3 is CASSPQRGANNEQFF. The CDR3 nucleotides read TGTGCCAGCAGCCCCCAGCGGGGGGCTAACAATGAGCAGTTCTTC. V and J are TRBV4-2 and TRBJ2-1; 9 bases match TRBD2. V dropped 4 bases and J dropped 5; count of bases not matched to a gene: 6. The CDR3 extends over 15 amino acids. Looked up from germline, CDR1 is LGHNA and CDR2 is YNFKEQ.

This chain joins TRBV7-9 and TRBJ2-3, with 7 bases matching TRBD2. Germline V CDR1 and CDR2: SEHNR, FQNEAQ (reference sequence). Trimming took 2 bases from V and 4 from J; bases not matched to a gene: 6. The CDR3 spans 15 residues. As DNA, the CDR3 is TGTGCCAGCAGCTTAACCGGACTAGGGGCAGATACGCAGTATTTT. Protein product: CASSLTGLGADTQYF.

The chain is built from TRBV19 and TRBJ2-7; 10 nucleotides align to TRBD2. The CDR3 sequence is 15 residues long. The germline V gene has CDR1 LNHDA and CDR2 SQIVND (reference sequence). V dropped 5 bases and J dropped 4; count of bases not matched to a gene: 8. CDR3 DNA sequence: TGTGCCAGTAGTGCAACTAGCGGGGCAAGTTACGAGCAGTACTTC. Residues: CASSATSGASYEQYF.

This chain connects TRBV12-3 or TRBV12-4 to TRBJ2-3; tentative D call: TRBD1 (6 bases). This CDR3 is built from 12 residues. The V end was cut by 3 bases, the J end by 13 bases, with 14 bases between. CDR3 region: CASSFEQGKEYF. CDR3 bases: TGTGCCAGCAGTTTTGAACAGGGAAAGGAGTATTTT.

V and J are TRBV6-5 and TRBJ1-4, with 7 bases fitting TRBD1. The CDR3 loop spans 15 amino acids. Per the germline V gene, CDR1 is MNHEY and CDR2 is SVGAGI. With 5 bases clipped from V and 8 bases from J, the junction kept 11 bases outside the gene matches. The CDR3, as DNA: TGTGCCAGCAGTCCTGGACAGGTAGCACGGGAAAAACTGTTTTTT. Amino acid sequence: CASSPGQVAREKLFF.

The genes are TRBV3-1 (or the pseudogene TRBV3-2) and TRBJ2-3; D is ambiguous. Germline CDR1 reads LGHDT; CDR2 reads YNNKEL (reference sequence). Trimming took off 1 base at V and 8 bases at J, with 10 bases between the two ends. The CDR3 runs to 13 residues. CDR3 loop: CASSQVSRGTQYF. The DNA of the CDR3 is TGTGCCAGCAGCCAAGTTTCGCGAGGTACGCAGTATTTT.